These 28 T cell receptor beta chains share one sample of origin, sequenced in a study of regulatory T cells in long-lasting Graves disease. Construction of the TCR beta libraries employed iRepertoire HTBI primers in conjunction with Arm-PCR of CDR3 regions. TCRdb reprocessed the multiplex PCR reads with MiXCR, giving one entry per CDR3 protein. Of approximately 300,000 distinct CDR3 sequences listed, 15% to 20% are singletons. The time point is: newly diagnosed GD, antithyroid drugs for less than 3 months. The TCR library was prepared using RNA isolated from PBMCs. The sequenced sample was peripheral blood mononuclear cells (PBMCs), obtained at new diagnosis, from a patient treated with antithyroid drugs. These TCRs come from a female donor with Graves disease.

The chain combines TRBV28 with TRBJ2-7; D perhaps matches TRBD2 (5 bases). This CDR3 is built from 14 residues. Germline V gene sequence: CDR1 MDHEN, CDR2 SYDVKM. V dropped 7 bases and J dropped 0 bases, with 13 bases sitting between them. CDR3 loop: CASTGSATSYEQYF. DNA of the CDR3: TGTGCCAGCACCGGTAGCGCGACCTCCTACGAGCAGTACTTC.

This clonotype was seen repeatedly, ten times or more. The V gene is TRBV28, the J gene TRBJ1-2; D unresolved. Trimming took off 2 bases at V and 3 bases at J, with 10 bases between the two ends. Germline values: CDR1 MDHEN, CDR2 SYDVKM. The CDR3 extends over 14 amino acids. The CDR3 here is CASSLAGPYYGYTF. The CDR3 DNA reads as TGTGCCAGCAGTTTAGCCGGGCCCTACTATGGCTACACCTTC.

As for this clonotype: A single base is all that separates this from a far larger clone, so a read error is likely. The chain is built from TRBV2 and TRBJ2-1; D is possibly TRBD1 (5 bases). The CDR3 has 15 residues. The V gene's germline CDR1 is SNHLY and CDR2 FYNNEI. Trimming left V 8 bases short and J 0 bases short, with 14 bases between. For the CDR3, the DNA is TGTGCCAGCTCAGGGTCTACCACCTCCTACAATGAGCAGTTCTTC. Translation gives CASSGSTTSYNEQFF. Variable domain in full (rest from reference TRBV2 and TRBJ2-1): EPEVTQTPSHQVTQMGQEVILRCVPISNHLYFYWYRQILGQKVEFLVSFYNNEISEKSEIFDDQFSVERPDGSNFTLKIRSTKLEDSAMYFCASSGSTTSYNEQFFGPGTRLTVL.

In this sample, this clonotype turned up many times. The chain has TRBV12-3 or TRBV12-4 and TRBJ2-7; D is perhaps TRBD1 (6 bases). Trimming removed 5 bases from V and 2 bases from J, with 10 bases in between. The CDR3 is made up of 13 amino acids. DNA for the CDR3: TGTGCCAGCAGTAGGACAGAAACCTACGAGCAGTACTTC. As protein: CASSRTETYEQYF.

This clonotype appeared a few times. The rearrangement joins TRBV6-1 to TRBJ2-5, with a weak D call TRBD2 (6 bases). Germline loops: CDR1 MNHNS, CDR2 SASEGT. Trimming left V 1 base short and J 4 bases short, with 13 bases between. This CDR3 region has 15 residues. DNA for the CDR3: TGTGCCAGCAGTGAAGGGAGGGTCCTAGGAGAGACCCAGTACTTC. Its protein product is CASSEGRVLGETQYF.

This clonotype was seen many times. The rearrangement joins TRBV6-1 to TRBJ2-7, with 7 bases aligning to TRBD2. The CDR3 sequence is 14 residues long. Germline loops: CDR1 MNHNS, CDR2 SASEGT. V lost 7 bases, J lost 3 bases, and 9 bases stayed unmatched. The CDR3 protein is CASTDERGSYEQYF. CDR3 DNA sequence: TGTGCCAGCACCGACGAGCGGGGAAGCTACGAGCAGTACTTC.

Turning to this clonotype: A clone one base away is much larger, so this may be a read error. The gene calls are TRBV12-3 or TRBV12-4 and TRBJ1-1; a weak D match, TRBD1 (5 bases). The CDR3 loop spans 14 amino acids. V was pared by 6 bases and J by 3 bases, with 14 bases between. The CDR3 sequence: CASRADWGDTEAFF. DNA of the CDR3: TGTGCCAGCAGGGCCGACTGGGGGGACACTGAAGCTTTCTTT.

As for this clonotype: The junction differs from germline at one of its ends, possibly a read error. The V call is TRBV7-8, the J call TRBJ1-6; perhaps TRBD1 as D (5 bases). Germline V gives CDR1 SGHVS, CDR2 FQNEAQ. The CDR3 totals 16 residues. Written as DNA, the CDR3 is TGTGCCAGCAGCTCCCGCCCCTGGGGGGAACGTTCACCCCACCACTTT. This codes for CASSSRPWGERSPHHF.

In the case of this clonotype: A read error may explain this, as a much larger clone is one base away. The chain is built from TRBV7-9 and TRBJ1-1, with 7 bases identical to TRBD1. CDR1 SEHNR and CDR2 FQNEAQ come from the germline V gene (reference sequence). With V trimmed by 4 bases and J by 0 bases, 8 bases remained unmatched. This CDR3 region has 16 residues. The CDR3 region is CASSSILGQMNTEAFF. Here the CDR3 DNA reads TGTGCCAGCAGCTCAATACTGGGACAGATGAACACTGAAGCTTTCTTT. The full variable domain, rest sourced from reference TRBV7-9 and TRBJ1-1, is DTGVSQNPRHKITKRGQNVTFRCDPISEHNRLYWYRQTLGQGPEFLTYFQNEAQLEKSRLLSDRFSAERPKGSFSTLEIQRTEQGDSAMYLCASSSILGQMNTEAFFGQGTRLTVV.

This clonotype was found a few times. The junction differs from germline at one of its ends, possibly a read error. The J gene is TRBJ1-2, the V gene TRBV3-1; D is unresolved. CDR3 length: 13 residues. Germline assignment: CDR1 LGHDT and CDR2 YNNKEL (reference sequence). The CDR3 sequence is CASSQGLYYDYTF. As DNA, the CDR3 is TGTGCCAGCAGCCAAGGGCTTTATTATGACTACACCTTC.

The sample holds many counts of this clonotype. The chain employs TRBV2 and TRBJ1-1, with D unclear. The CDR3 runs to 14 residues. The V and J ends lost 6 bases and 2 bases respectively, with 13 bases between them. CDR1 is SNHLY and CDR2 is FYNNEI in the germline V gene. The CDR3 DNA is TGTGCCAGCAGGGCCGGGTGGGCCAACACTGAAGCTTTCTTT. It specifies CASRAGWANTEAFF.

This clonotype was seen more than once but under ten times. This may be a read error, as it is one base from a much larger clone. This chain links TRBV15 with TRBJ2-1, with D hard to call. V lost 6 bases and J 4 bases, leaving 7 bases between the germline ends. CDR1 is LNHNV and CDR2 is YYDKDF in the germline V gene (reference sequence). The CDR3 runs 12 residues. The CDR3 sequence: CATSASYNEQFF. The CDR3 DNA reads as TGTGCCACCAGTGCTTCATACAATGAGCAGTTCTTC.

This clonotype was detected a few times. The chain joins TRBV5-8 to TRBJ2-2; no clear D. V was trimmed by 5 bases and J by 6 bases, leaving 17 bases between them. CDR3 length: 15 amino acids. The V gene's germline CDR1 is SGHTS and CDR2 YDEGEE. CDR3 amino acids: CASRHRSRFAGELFF. As DNA, the CDR3 is TGTGCCAGCAGACACCGATCACGTTTTGCCGGGGAGCTGTTTTTT.

This clonotype was detected many times. This chain uses TRBV2 with TRBJ2-5; 9 nucleotides line up with TRBD2. The V segment lost 1 base and the J segment 7 bases; nucleotides outside the gene matches: 7. Germline values: CDR1 SNHLY, CDR2 FYNNEI. This CDR3 comprises 15 residues. The CDR3 loop reads CASSEGTSAARTQYF. The CDR3 DNA reads as TGTGCCAGCAGTGAAGGGACTAGCGCCGCCCGGACCCAGTACTTC.

This clonotype appeared a few times. This chain connects TRBV18 to TRBJ2-7; 12 bases match TRBD1. The CDR3 sequence is 15 residues long. The junction had 7 bases not matched to a gene; V was cut back by 4 bases and J by 6 bases. CDR1 and CDR2 (germline): KGHSH, LQKENI. CDR3 residues: CASSLPGTGGSEQYF. The CDR3 DNA reads as TGTGCCAGCTCACTTCCCGGGACAGGGGGCAGCGAGCAGTACTTC. The variable domain in full, completed from reference TRBV18 and TRBJ2-7, reads NAGVMQNPRHLVRRRGQEARLRCSPMKGHSHVYWYRQLPEEGLKFMVYLQKENIIDESGMPKERFSAEFPKEGPSILRIQQVVRGDSAAYFCASSLPGTGGSEQYFGPGTRLTVT.

This clonotype has ten or more counts. The V gene is TRBV5-1, the J gene TRBJ2-1; 8 bases agree with TRBD2. V lost 1 base and J lost 7; bases outside the gene matches: 4. The CDR3 covers 14 residues. The V gene's germline CDR1 is SGHRS and CDR2 YFSETQ. CDR3 sequence reads: CASSLSSGLNEQFF. Here the CDR3 DNA reads TGCGCCAGCAGCTTGTCTAGCGGGTTAAATGAGCAGTTCTTC.

This clonotype came up many times. This rearrangement joins TRBV27 to TRBJ2-3; 9 nucleotides agree with TRBD2. With V trimmed by 6 bases and J by 2 bases, 12 bases remained unmatched. The CDR3 loop spans 17 amino acids. Germline CDR1 is MNHEY and CDR2 is SMNVEV (reference sequence). CDR3 in DNA: TGTGCCAGCAGCCCCGGCCTAGCGGGGACCACCACAGATACGCAGTATTTT. Its protein is CASSPGLAGTTTDTQYF.

This clonotype came up many times. The rearrangement links TRBV6-5 to TRBJ2-1; 9 nucleotides align to TRBD1. Germline V gene lookup returns CDR1 MNHEY and CDR2 SVGAGI. Germline trimming cut 2 bases from V and 15 bases from J; bases unmatched to any gene: 5. The CDR3 spans 12 residues. The CDR3 DNA is TGTGCCAGCAGTTACCCGGGGACAGGGCTGTTCTTC. Amino acid sequence: CASSYPGTGLFF.

This clonotype was picked up a small number of times. The J gene is TRBJ1-6, the V gene TRBV6-1; the match to TRBD1 covers 7 bases. The length of the CDR3 is 14 residues. In germline, CDR1 is MNHNS, CDR2 SASEGT. The trim removed 5 bases at V and 6 bases at J, leaving 4 bases unmatched. CDR3 sequence: CASSKGDSNSPLHF. CDR3 in DNA: TGTGCCAGCAGTAAAGGGGACAGTAATTCACCCCTCCACTTT.

In its sample, this clonotype was seen a few times. CDR3 sequence reads: CASTLSREMNTEAFF. The CDR3 bases are TGTGCCAGCACCTTAAGTAGGGAAATGAACACTGAAGCTTTCTTT. The genes are TRBV27 and TRBJ1-1, with D uncertain. Germline V gene lookup returns CDR1 MNHEY and CDR2 SMNVEV (reference sequence). The CDR3 covers 15 residues. V lost 7 bases, J lost 0 bases, and 15 bases lay in between.

The rearrangement links TRBV20-1 to TRBJ2-1; possible D gene TRBD2, 6 bases. V lost 0 bases to trimming and J lost 5 bases, with 17 bases between them. CDR1 is DFQATT and CDR2 is SNEGSKA in the germline V gene (reference sequence). The CDR3 consists of 16 residues. This CDR3 reads CSARDFRESPHNEQFF. The DNA of the CDR3 is TGCAGTGCTAGAGATTTCCGGGAGAGTCCCCACAATGAGCAGTTCTTC.

In its sample, this clonotype was seen many times. CDR3 residues: CATSDAGPFGSTEAFF. DNA of the CDR3: TGTGCCACCAGTGATGCGGGACCTTTTGGGAGCACTGAAGCTTTCTTT. The V call is TRBV24-1, the J call TRBJ1-1; possibly TRBD1 for D (5 bases). This CDR3 has 16 residues. The germline V gene has CDR1 KGHDR and CDR2 SFDVKD. Trimming removed 3 bases from V and 4 bases from J, with 17 bases in between.

This clonotype was seen many times. This chain uses TRBV12-3 or TRBV12-4 with TRBJ2-2; no clear D gene. This CDR3 has 13 amino acids. Trimming cost V 7 bases and J 5 bases, with 11 bases left between them. CDR3 residues: CASTQDRTGELFF. CDR3 nucleotides: TGTGCCAGCACCCAGGACCGAACCGGGGAGCTGTTTTTT.

This chain links TRBV6-8 with TRBJ1-3; TRBD1 aligns across 7 bases. The V gene end was trimmed by 6 bases and the J gene end by 0 bases; junction bases not matched to a gene: 8. Germline CDR1 reads MNHGY; CDR2 reads SAAAGT. CDR3 length: 16 residues. The CDR3 region is CASRAPGQISGNTIYF. The CDR3 coding sequence is TGTGCCAGCAGAGCCCCGGGACAGATCTCTGGAAACACCATATATTTT.

The J gene is TRBJ2-5, the V gene TRBV6-1; TRBD1 matches 7 bases. V gave up 6 bases and J gave up 4 bases; unmatched junction bases: 8. The CDR3 extends over 14 amino acids. Germline values: CDR1 MNHNS, CDR2 SASEGT. The CDR3 loop is CASSRGQIGETQYF. In DNA, the CDR3 is TGTGCCAGCAGCCGGGGACAGATTGGAGAGACCCAGTACTTC.

This clonotype was found a few times. A single base separates this from a much larger clone, so it may be a read error. The chain links TRBV7-2 to TRBJ1-4; the match to TRBD1 covers 8 bases. The germline V gene has CDR1 SGHTA and CDR2 FQGNSA. Trimming removed 8 bases from V and 7 bases from J; junction bases left unmatched: 9. This CDR3 has 14 amino acids. The CDR3 DNA reads as TGTGCCAGCGGCCCCAGGACAGGGAGTGAAAAACTGTTTTTT. Translating it yields CASGPRTGSEKLFF.

There are a few counts of this clonotype. This sequence joins TRBV9 and TRBJ2-5; D not certain. The CDR3 sequence is 14 residues long. V was shortened by 1 base and J by 5 bases, with 12 bases between the two germline ends. Per germline, CDR1 SGDLS and CDR2 YYNGEE. This chain's CDR3 is CASSVTDRSETQYF. In DNA form, the CDR3 reads TGTGCCAGCAGCGTAACTGATCGGTCTGAGACCCAGTACTTC.

This clonotype appeared many times. This chain uses TRBV5-1 with TRBJ1-1; no clear D. Germline V gene sequence: CDR1 SGHRS, CDR2 YFSETQ. Trimming left V 4 bases short and J 4 bases short, with 17 bases between. The CDR3 covers 15 residues. CDR3 in amino acids: CASSQRQGLSTEAFF. Here the CDR3 DNA reads TGCGCCAGCAGCCAGCGACAAGGGCTAAGCACTGAAGCTTTCTTT.